Following are 14 T cell receptor beta chains from one sample sequenced in a study of blood T cell repertoires in COVID-19. Profiling relied on immunoSEQ multiplex PCR, and the TCRdb table lists in-frame clones only, not all of them. The sample holds 140,000 to 150,000 clones, around 80% seen once. The sequencing sample was made of peripheral blood. All receptors derive from a man between 60 and 75 years old with active or convalescent COVID-19.

This clone came up once. The chain joins TRBV2 to TRBJ2-1, with 7 bases lining up with TRBD2. Germline loops: CDR1 SNHLY, CDR2 FYNNEI. Trimming cost V 2 bases and J 0 bases; bases outside gene matches: 4. This CDR3 is 16 amino acids long. The CDR3 here is CASSEWEGSSYNEQFF. In DNA, the CDR3 is TGTGCCAGCAGTGAATGGGAGGGGAGCTCCTACAATGAGCAGTTCTTC.

The chain employs TRBV5-4 and TRBJ2-3, with a possible D match to TRBD1 (5 bases). CDR3 length: 17 residues. Deletions cut 0 bases from V and 0 bases from J, with 14 bases between. CDR1 is SGHNT, CDR2 YYREEE, per germline (reference sequence). The CDR3 spells CASSLAAAGLSTDTQYF. The CDR3 nucleotides read TGTGCCAGCAGCTTGGCCGCCGCAGGGCTTAGCACAGATACGCAGTATTTT.

V gene TRBV2 combines with J gene TRBJ2-3, with TRBD2 identical over 10 bases. This CDR3 region has 16 residues. V dropped 4 bases and J dropped 4; count of bases not matched to a gene: 8. Germline CDR1 SNHLY, CDR2 FYNNEI. In nucleotides, the CDR3 is TGTGCCAGCAGTGCCTTAGCGGGAGGCATAGCAGATACGCAGTATTTT. It translates to CASSALAGGIADTQYF.

This clone was picked up a small number of times. The rearrangement links TRBV6-5 to TRBJ1-2; D not certain. There are 15 residues in the CDR3. Germline lookup yields CDR1 MNHEY and CDR2 SVGAGI. Trimming removed 1 base from V and 7 bases from J, with 16 bases in between. CDR3 sequence (DNA): TGTGCCAGCAGTTACTATGATGTCGGGAGAAGTGGCTACACCTTC. Amino acids: CASSYYDVGRSGYTF.

CDR3 DNA sequence: TGCGCCAGCAGTGAGTCTTTCGGACAGGTGAACTACGAGCAGTACGTC. This sequence encodes CASSESFGQVNYEQYV. The gene calls are TRBV10-2 and TRBJ2-7, with 7 bases that match TRBD1. Germline CDR1 and CDR2: WSHSY and SAAADI. V dropped 0 bases and J dropped 3; count of bases not matched to a gene: 8. The CDR3 consists of 16 residues.

This sequence joins TRBV5-1 and TRBJ2-1; 13 bases line up with TRBD2. This CDR3 has 16 residues. Germline V lookup: CDR1 SGHRS, CDR2 YFSETQ. Trimming removed 4 bases from V and 7 bases from J; junction bases left unmatched: 8. CDR3 nucleotide sequence: TGCGCCAGCAGCCCCGGACTAGCGGGGGTCGTAAATGAGCAGTTCTTC. Its translation is CASSPGLAGVVNEQFF.

In DNA, the CDR3 is TGTGCCAGCAGTTTATCGTGGGGGGATAACTATGGCTACACCTTC. Its translation is CASSLSWGDNYGYTF. The chain combines TRBV27 with TRBJ1-2; D might be TRBD1 (5 bases). CDR3 length equals 15 residues. The germline V and J ends were trimmed by 0 bases and 1 base, with 9 bases remaining between them. The germline V gene encodes CDR1 MNHEY and CDR2 SMNVEV (reference sequence).

V and J are TRBV5-1 and TRBJ1-4; 9 nucleotides line up with TRBD1. The CDR3 is 14 residues long. Trimming removed 3 bases from V and 3 bases from J; junction bases left unmatched: 0. Germline-derived CDR1 and CDR2 are SGHRS and YFSETQ. The CDR3 reads CASSWDRANEKLFF. The CDR3, as DNA: TGCGCCAGCAGCTGGGACAGGGCTAATGAAAAACTGTTTTTT.

This chain links TRBV11-2 with TRBJ2-3; D call uncertain. The ends were cut back, 1 base at V and 2 bases at J, with 7 bases in the middle. In germline, CDR1 is SGHAT, CDR2 FQNNGV. The CDR3 is 14 residues long. CDR3: CASSLGLDTDTQYF. The CDR3 DNA sequence: TGTGCCAGCAGCTTAGGCCTAGACACAGATACGCAGTATTTT.

The CDR3: CASSVDMAGELFF. DNA for the CDR3: TGTGCCAGCAGCGTCGACATGGCCGGGGAGCTGTTTTTT. V gene TRBV11-3 combines with J gene TRBJ2-2; no reliable D call. Germline loops: CDR1 SGHNT, CDR2 YENEEA. The ends were cut back, 5 bases at V and 6 bases at J, with 10 bases in the middle. This CDR3 region has 13 residues.

V gene TRBV10-2 combines with J gene TRBJ1-1, with 8 bases matching TRBD1. The CDR3 covers 14 residues. The trim removed 8 bases at V and 1 base at J, leaving 6 bases unmatched. Per germline, CDR1 WSHSY and CDR2 SAAADI. CDR3 loop: CASQGARRNTEAFF. As DNA, the CDR3 is TGCGCCAGCCAGGGGGCGCGTCGGAACACTGAAGCTTTCTTT.

The CDR3 sequence: CASSYSKFTLEQYV. The CDR3 DNA sequence: TGTGCCAGCAGTTACTCGAAGTTTACTCTAGAGCAGTACGTC. This chain links TRBV6-5 with TRBJ2-7; D uncertain. This CDR3 is 14 amino acids long. CDR1 and CDR2 (germline): MNHEY, SVGAGI. Trimming removed 0 bases at V and 7 bases at J, with 13 bases between.

V gene TRBV29-1 combines with J gene TRBJ1-2, with 7 bases identical to TRBD1. The CDR3 length is 15 residues. Germline CDR1 reads SQVTM; CDR2 reads ANQGSEA. The J segment lost 8 bases and the V segment lost 0 bases, leaving 12 bases of the junction unmatched. DNA for the CDR3: TGCAGCGTTGAAGATCCGTTGACAGGGAGGCCAGGCTACACCTTC. Translated, it gives CSVEDPLTGRPGYTF.

The chain is built from TRBV14 and TRBJ2-2, with 8 nucleotides matching TRBD2. CDR1 is SGHDN and CDR2 is FVKESK in the germline V gene. The V gene end was trimmed by 2 bases and the J gene end by 1 base; junction bases not matched to a gene: 9. This CDR3 region has 18 residues. CDR3 protein: CASSQLAGIPGNTGELFF. The CDR3 DNA reads as TGTGCCAGCAGCCAACTAGCGGGCATCCCCGGGAACACCGGGGAGCTGTTTTTT.